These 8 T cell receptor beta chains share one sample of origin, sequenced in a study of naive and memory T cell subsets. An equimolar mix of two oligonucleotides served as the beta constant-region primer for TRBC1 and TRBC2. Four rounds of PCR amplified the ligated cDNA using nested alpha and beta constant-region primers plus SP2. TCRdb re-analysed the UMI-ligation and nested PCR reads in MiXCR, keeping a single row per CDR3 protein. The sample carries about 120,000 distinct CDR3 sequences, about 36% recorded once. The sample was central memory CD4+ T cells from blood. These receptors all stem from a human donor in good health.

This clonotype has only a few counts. CDR3 coding DNA: TGTGCCAGTAGGAGACAGGGGGGGGACAATGAGCAGTTCTTC. It translates to CASRRQGGDNEQFF. The chain combines TRBV19 with TRBJ2-1; TRBD1 matches 9 bases. After removal of 6 bases from V and 5 bases from J, the junction contained 5 bases not matched to a gene. Germline V gives CDR1 LNHDA, CDR2 SQIVND (reference sequence). CDR3 length: 14 residues.

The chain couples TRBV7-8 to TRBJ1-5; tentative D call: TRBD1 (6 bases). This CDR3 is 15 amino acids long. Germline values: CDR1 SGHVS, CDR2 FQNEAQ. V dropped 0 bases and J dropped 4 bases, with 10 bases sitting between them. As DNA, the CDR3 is TGTGCCAGCAGCTTAGCGGGGGGCGGGAATCAGCCCCAGCATTTT. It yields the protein CASSLAGGGNQPQHF.

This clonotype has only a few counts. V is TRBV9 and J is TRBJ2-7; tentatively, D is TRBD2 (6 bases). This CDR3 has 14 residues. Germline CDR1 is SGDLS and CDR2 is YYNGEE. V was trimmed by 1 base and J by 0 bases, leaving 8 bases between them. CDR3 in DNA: TGTGCCAGCAGCGTAAGCGGGTACTCCTACGAGCAGTACTTC. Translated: CASSVSGYSYEQYF.

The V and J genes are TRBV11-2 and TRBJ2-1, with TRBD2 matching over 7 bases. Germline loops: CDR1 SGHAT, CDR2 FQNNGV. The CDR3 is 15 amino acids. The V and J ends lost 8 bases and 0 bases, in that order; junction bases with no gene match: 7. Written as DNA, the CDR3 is TGTGCCAGCGGCGGGGGTATAGTCTCCTACAATGAGCAGTTCTTC. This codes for CASGGGIVSYNEQFF.

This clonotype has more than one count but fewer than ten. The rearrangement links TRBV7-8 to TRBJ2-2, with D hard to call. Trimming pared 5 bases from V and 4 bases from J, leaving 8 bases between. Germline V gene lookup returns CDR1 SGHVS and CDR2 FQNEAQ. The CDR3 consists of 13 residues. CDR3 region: CASSRGITGELFF. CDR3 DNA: TGTGCCAGCAGCAGAGGAATCACCGGGGAGCTGTTTTTT. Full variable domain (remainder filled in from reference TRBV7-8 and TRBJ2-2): GAGVSQSPRYKVAKRGQDVALRCDPISGHVSLFWYQQALGQGPEFLTYFQNEAQLDKSGLPSDRFFAERPEGSVSTLKIQRTQQEDSAVYLCASSRGITGELFFGEGSRLTVL.

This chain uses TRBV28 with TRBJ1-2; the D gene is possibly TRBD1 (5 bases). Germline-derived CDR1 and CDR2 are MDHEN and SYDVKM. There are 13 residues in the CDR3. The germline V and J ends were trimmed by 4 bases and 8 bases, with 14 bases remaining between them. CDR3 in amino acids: CASSSDRSDGYTF. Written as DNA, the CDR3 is TGTGCCAGCAGTTCCGACAGAAGCGACGGCTACACCTTC.

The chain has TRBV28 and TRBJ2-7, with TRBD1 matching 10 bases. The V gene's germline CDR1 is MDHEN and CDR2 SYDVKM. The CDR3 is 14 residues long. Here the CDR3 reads CAARGQGISYEQYF. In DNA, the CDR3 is TGTGCAGCACGGGGACAGGGGATTTCCTACGAGCAGTACTTC.

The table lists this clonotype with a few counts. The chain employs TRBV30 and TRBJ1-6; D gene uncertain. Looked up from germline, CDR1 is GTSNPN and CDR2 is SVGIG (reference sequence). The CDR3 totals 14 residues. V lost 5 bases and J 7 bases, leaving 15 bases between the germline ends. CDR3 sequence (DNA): TGTGCCTGGGGAGGTCCGGGGAAGAATTCACCCCTCCACTTT. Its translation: CAWGGPGKNSPLHF. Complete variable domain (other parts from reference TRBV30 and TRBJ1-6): SQTIHQWPATLVQPVGSPLSLECTVEGTSNPNLYWYRQAAGRGLQLLFYSVGIGQISSEVPQNLSASRPQDRQFILSSKKLLLSDSGFYLCAWGGPGKNSPLHFGNGTRLTVT.